Included here is one T cell receptor beta chain sequence, with context. Per the authors' pipeline: Amplification from reference gene primers served as the basis for estimated nucleated cell counts. The repertoire was sequenced with immunoSEQ multiplex PCR; TCRdb's copy has only in-frame clones and lacks some. V and J calls and clone size are those listed in that table; D and trimming were worked out from the DNA. The sample records around 100,000 clones, around 90% being singletons. The record originates from a study of blood T cell repertoires in COVID-19. Looking at the study overall: Collection of acute and convalescent COVID-19 samples took place in the United States, Italy and Spain.

Trimming removed 4 bases at V and 2 bases at J, with 14 bases between. CDR1 is GTSNPN, CDR2 SVGIG, per germline (reference sequence). The CDR3 is made up of 14 amino acids. The sample taken for sequencing was peripheral blood. The chain carries TRBV30 and TRBJ1-1, with D perhaps TRBD1 (6 bases). This TCR derives from a man aged 45-65 years with active COVID-19. The CDR3: CAWNRDRLNTEAFF. CDR3 coding DNA: TGTGCCTGGAACCGCGACAGGCTAAACACTGAAGCTTTCTTT.